These 6 T cell receptor beta chains share one sample of origin, sequenced in a study of blood T cell repertoires in COVID-19. Using immunoSEQ multiplex PCR, the repertoire was profiled, and TCRdb retains in-frame clones only, with some absent. The data show about 130,000 clones, roughly two thirds seen once. The sample consisted of peripheral blood. The source of these receptors is a woman in her seventies with acute or convalescent COVID-19.

The chain links TRBV5-1 to TRBJ2-3; tentative D call: TRBD2 (5 bases). V was clipped by 3 bases and J by 1 base, with 6 bases between them. The CDR3 totals 13 residues. Germline values: CDR1 SGHRS, CDR2 YFSETQ. In DNA, the CDR3 is TGCGCCAGCAGCTCACTAGGCACAGATACGCAGTATTTT. Translating it yields CASSSLGTDTQYF.

This clone was counted once. The chain uses TRBV2 and TRBJ2-5; 8 bases align to TRBD1. The CDR3 covers 14 residues. V trimming: 8 bases; J trimming: 2 bases; junction bases outside the gene matches: 7. Germline CDR1 and CDR2: SNHLY and FYNNEI. CDR3 coding DNA: TGTGCCAGCGGCAGGACAGGGTTACAAGAGACCCAGTACTTC. This translates into CASGRTGLQETQYF.

The chain employs TRBV19 and TRBJ2-1, with D perhaps TRBD1 (5 bases). The CDR3 runs 14 residues. Germline CDR1 LNHDA, CDR2 SQIVND (reference sequence). Trimming removed 6 bases from V and 4 bases from J, with 13 bases in between. CDR3 residues: CASSTDSQYNEQFF. Here the CDR3 DNA reads TGTGCCAGTAGCACCGACAGCCAATACAATGAGCAGTTCTTC.

This clone was counted between two and nine times. The rearrangement uses TRBV4-1 and TRBJ2-1; 7 bases agree with TRBD1. The V segment lost 4 bases and the J segment 4 bases; nucleotides outside the gene matches: 7. This CDR3 is built from 15 residues. CDR1 MGHRA and CDR2 YSYEKL come from the germline V gene. The CDR3 protein is CASSPRWDSYNEQFF. CDR3 coding DNA: TGCGCCAGCAGCCCGAGGTGGGACAGTTACAATGAGCAGTTCTTC.

This chain links TRBV13 with TRBJ2-7, with D possibly matching TRBD1 (5 bases). The CDR3 consists of 14 residues. Per the germline V gene, CDR1 is PRHDT and CDR2 is FYEKMQ (reference sequence). Trimming pared 4 bases from V and 3 bases from J, leaving 13 bases between. CDR3 loop: CASSSRQRSYEQYF. The CDR3 DNA is TGTGCCAGCAGCTCTAGACAGAGAAGCTACGAGCAGTACTTC.

This clone has only a few counts. This chain connects TRBV19 to TRBJ2-1; TRBD1 agrees at 8 bases. The ends lost 1 base at V and 9 bases at J; junction bases unmatched: 11. The germline V gene encodes CDR1 LNHDA and CDR2 SQIVND (reference sequence). CDR3 length: 16 amino acids. CDR3 DNA: TGTGCCAGTAGTATAGGGACAGGGTATAGAAGTAGTGAGCAGTTCTTC. It encodes CASSIGTGYRSSEQFF.